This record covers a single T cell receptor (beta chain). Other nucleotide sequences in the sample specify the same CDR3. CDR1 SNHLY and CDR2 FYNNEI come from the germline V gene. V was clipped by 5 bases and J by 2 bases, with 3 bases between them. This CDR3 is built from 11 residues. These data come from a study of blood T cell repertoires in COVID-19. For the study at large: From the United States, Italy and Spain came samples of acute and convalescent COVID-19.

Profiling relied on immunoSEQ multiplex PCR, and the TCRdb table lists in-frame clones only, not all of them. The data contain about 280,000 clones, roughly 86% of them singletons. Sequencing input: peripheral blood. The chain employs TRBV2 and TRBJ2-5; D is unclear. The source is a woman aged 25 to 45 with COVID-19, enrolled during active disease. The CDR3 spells CASSLQETQYF. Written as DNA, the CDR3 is TGTGCCAGCAGTTTACAAGAGACCCAGTACTTC. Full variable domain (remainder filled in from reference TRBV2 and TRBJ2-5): EPEVTQTPSHQVTQMGQEVILRCVPISNHLYFYWYRQILGQKVEFLVSFYNNEISEKSEIFDDQFSVERPDGSNFTLKIRSTKLEDSAMYFCASSLQETQYFGPGTRLLVL.